The 32 T cell receptor beta chains reported below all come from one sample, sequenced in a study of tumor-infiltrating lymphocytes in primary liver carcinoma. With a constant-region primer, TCR beta cDNA was made from 450 to 650 ng of total RNA. Nested multiplex PCR, run for three rounds with slightly modified ARM-PCR, yielded TCR beta libraries. Forward primers for TRBV1-TRBV30 and a C-beta reverse primer served the first two PCR rounds, at roughly 10 cycles each. TCRdb redid the calling of the multiplex PCR reads with MiXCR, one entry per CDR3 protein. The table has 100,000 to 120,000 distinct CDR3 sequences, around 80% seen once. Co-extracted RNA and DNA came from roughly 20-30 mg of unsorted bulk tissue. Material: liver tumor tissue from sampling region 3. Noted subset: tumor region T3, left-lateral pole. These TCRs come from a man aged 40-55 years with primary liver carcinoma and hepatitis B virus infection.

The chain employs TRBV29-1 and TRBJ2-5; D is unclear. CDR1 SQVTM and CDR2 ANQGSEA come from the germline V gene. The V gene lost 7 bases and the J gene lost 5 bases, with 20 bases spanning the gap. The CDR3 is 14 residues long. In DNA, the CDR3 is TGCAGCGCCAGAAAGGGCGGTCGTGCCGAGACCCAGTACTTC. Amino acid sequence: CSARKGGRAETQYF.

V usage is TRBV10-3 and J usage is TRBJ2-2; perhaps TRBD1 as D (6 bases). The CDR3 is 15 amino acids. Trimming took 7 bases from V and 1 from J, leaving 13 bases between them. Germline assignment: CDR1 ENHRY and CDR2 SYGVKD. The CDR3 reads CAINGQQGNTGELFF. The CDR3 nucleotides are TGTGCCATCAATGGGCAACAGGGGAACACCGGGGAGCTGTTTTTT.

This clonotype has a count of ten or more. V is TRBV25-1 and J is TRBJ1-3; D gene uncertain. Trimming cost V 7 bases and J 8 bases, with 15 bases left between them. CDR3 length: 13 residues. Per germline, CDR1 MGHDK and CDR2 SYGVNS. This CDR3 is CASTPPGGHTIYF. CDR3 nucleotide sequence: TGTGCCAGCACTCCCCCCGGAGGGCACACCATATATTTT.

Note on this clonotype: Germline and junction disagree at one end, which may indicate a read error. The rearrangement joins TRBV4-3 to TRBJ1-2, with TRBD1 identical over 9 bases. The CDR3 runs to 16 residues. The V gene's germline CDR1 is LGHNA and CDR2 YSLEER. CDR3 DNA: TGCGCCAGCAGCCAGGCAGGGACAGGGAGGAGCTATGGCTATACCTTC. This sequence encodes CASSQAGTGRSYGYTF.

As concerns this clonotype: The germline gene is not matched at one end of the junction; a read error may be the cause. The chain is built from TRBV12-3 or TRBV12-4 and TRBJ2-3, with TRBD2 identical over 11 bases. This CDR3 is 17 amino acids long. The CDR3 DNA reads as TGTGCCAGCAGTTCCCCAACTAGCGGGAGAAGTATAGATAGGCAGTATTTT. Residues: CASSSPTSGRSIDRQYF.

The chain carries TRBV5-1 and TRBJ1-1; D unclear. CDR1 is SGHRS and CDR2 is YFSETQ in the germline V gene. V was shortened by 4 bases and J by 2 bases, with 15 bases between the two germline ends. The CDR3 totals 15 residues. CDR3 in DNA: TGCGCCAGCAGCGCCTTTGAAGGGAGCAACACTGAAGCTTTCTTT. Translated: CASSAFEGSNTEAFF.

Notes on this clonotype: A read error may be the cause here, since a much bigger clone is one base away. The missing conserved phenylalanine or tryptophan at the end of this CDR3 makes a read error likely. The gene calls are TRBV6-2 or TRBV6-3 and TRBJ1-1; D gene unclear. The CDR3 sequence is 11 residues long. V was trimmed by 1 base and J by 9 bases, leaving 6 bases between them. Germline CDR1 and CDR2: MNHEY and SVGEGT. CDR3 DNA: TGTGCCAGCAGTTACTTAGTGAAAGCTTTCTCT. Its translation is CASSYLVKAFS.

Concerning this clonotype itself: One end of the junction varies from germline; a read error may be responsible. This sequence joins TRBV29-1 and TRBJ1-2; D not resolved. The germline V gene has CDR1 SQVTM and CDR2 ANQGSEA. The CDR3 runs 10 residues. CDR3 sequence: CSAGDYGYTF. CDR3 DNA: TGCAGCGCTGGTGATTATGGCTACACCTTT.

There are many counts of this clonotype. The genes are TRBV25-1 and TRBJ2-3; D is ambiguous. This CDR3 is 11 amino acids long. Germline V gene lookup returns CDR1 MGHDK and CDR2 SYGVNS. V was trimmed by 5 bases and J by 6 bases, leaving 6 bases between them. The CDR3 nucleotides are TGTGCCAGCAGTACCCTGGATACGCAGTATTTT. This translates into CASSTLDTQYF.

To note about this clonotype: A much larger clone differs by one base, so this may be a read error. The chain combines TRBV28 with TRBJ1-4; weak D call: TRBD1 (6 bases). The CDR3 sequence is 15 residues long. Per germline, CDR1 MDHEN and CDR2 SYDVKM. CDR3 in DNA: TGTACCAGCAGCCGTGGACAGAGCAAGAATGAAAAACTGTTTTTT. The encoded protein is CTSSRGQSKNEKLFF.

Note on this clonotype: An end of the junction differs from the germline gene, which may be a read error. CDR3 region: CASSYSRPGHALGTGELSF. The CDR3 DNA sequence: TGTGCCAGCAGTTACTCGAGGCCGGGGCATGCCCTAGGCACCGGGGAGCTGTCTTTT. The rearrangement joins TRBV6-5 to TRBJ2-2; D might be TRBD1 or TRBD2, each matching 5 bases. CDR1 is MNHEY, CDR2 SVGAGI, per germline. The CDR3 runs to 19 residues.

This clonotype has a count of ten or more. This rearrangement joins TRBV10-3 to TRBJ1-2; unclear D gene. Germline V gene lookup returns CDR1 ENHRY and CDR2 SYGVKD. This CDR3 spans 14 amino acids. Trimming took 4 bases from V and 6 from J, leaving 15 bases between them. The CDR3 here is CAISVSQLADGYTF. The CDR3 DNA follows: TGTGCCATCAGTGTGTCCCAATTGGCGGATGGCTACACCTTC.

Comment on this clonotype: The CDR3 end shows no conserved phenylalanine or tryptophan, and so a read error is likely. This sequence joins TRBV6-6 and TRBJ2-1; no clear D gene. From germline, CDR1 is MNHNY and CDR2 SVGAGI (reference sequence). This CDR3 is built from 13 residues. The CDR3: CASGYPGRNEQFL. CDR3 coding DNA: TGTGCCAGCGGTTACCCAGGACGCAATGAGCAGTTCCTT.

With regard to this clonotype: A read error may produce the germline difference seen at one junction end. The chain uses TRBV4-2 and TRBJ1-2; D not certain. CDR3 length equals 15 residues. Germline-derived CDR1 and CDR2 are LGHNA and YNFKEQ. The CDR3 nucleotides are TGTGCTAGCAGCCAAGGCGCCAGTAGCCCCTATGGCTACACCTTC. Protein product: CASSQGASSPYGYTF.

Concerning this clonotype itself: At one boundary the junction diverges from the germline segment, which might be a read error. The chain employs TRBV6-5 and TRBJ1-1; 7 bases are a match to TRBD1. The CDR3 totals 14 residues. The V gene's germline CDR1 is MNHEY and CDR2 SVGAGI. CDR3 in DNA: TGTACCAGCAGTGTGACAGGGAAGGAGACTGAAGCTTTCTTT. It encodes CTSSVTGKETEAFF.

With respect to this clonotype: Its ends do not fully match the called genes, so a read error is possible. The chain couples TRBV6-6 to TRBJ2-4; no definite D call. The length of the CDR3 is 14 residues. Germline CDR1 reads MNHNY; CDR2 reads SVGAGI (reference sequence). CDR3 amino acids: CASSPGQAKDIQYF. The DNA of the CDR3 is TGTGCCAGCAGTCCCGGCCAAGCCAAAGACATTCAATACTTC.

As to this clonotype: The missing conserved phenylalanine or tryptophan at the end of this CDR3 makes a read error likely. This chain links TRBV6-1 with TRBJ1-5, with D unresolved. The CDR3 contains 14 residues. Germline V gene sequence: CDR1 MNHNS, CDR2 SASEGT. CDR3 DNA: TGTACCAGCAGTGAGGCGAGGGAAAAGGCACCCCAGCATCTT. Translated, it gives CTSSEAREKAPQHL.

On this clonotype: One end of the junction fails to match germline, which may point to a read error. The V gene is TRBV6-1, the J gene TRBJ2-3; D unclear. CDR1 and CDR2 (germline): MNHNS, SASEGT. The CDR3 is 15 amino acids. CDR3: CASSEGSWPADMQYF. CDR3 coding DNA: TGTGCCAGCAGTGAGGGTAGCTGGCCAGCAGATATGCAGTATTTT.

The V call is TRBV11-2, the J call TRBJ2-5; TRBD1 is a possible D gene (5 bases). Germline V gene data show CDR1 as SGHAT and CDR2 as FQNNGV. Trimming stripped 9 bases from V and 7 bases from J, with 24 bases between. The CDR3 sequence is 15 residues long. The CDR3 spells CASSLRSAPGLTQYF. The CDR3 bases are TGTGCCAGTAGCCTCCGGTCAGCCCCAGGGCTGACCCAGTACTTC.

About this clonotype itself: No conserved phenylalanine or tryptophan is present at the end of the CDR3, so a read error is the likely explanation. The chain has TRBV6-2 or TRBV6-3 and TRBJ2-3; possibly TRBD2 for D (6 bases). Trimming left V 4 bases short and J 10 bases short, with 18 bases between. CDR1 is MNHEY and CDR2 is SVGEGT in the germline V gene. This CDR3 has 14 residues. The CDR3 is CASSSPRDSEAQYS. The CDR3 DNA reads as TGTGCCAGCAGTTCGCCTCGGGACTCCGAAGCGCAGTATTCT.

The sample holds many counts of this clonotype. The CDR3 spells CAWRKRTGNTGELFF. CDR3 DNA: TGTGCCTGGAGAAAAAGGACGGGGAACACCGGGGAGCTGTTTTTT. This chain connects TRBV30 to TRBJ2-2; D is unresolved. The CDR3 sequence is 15 residues long. Germline CDR1 is GTSNPN and CDR2 is SVGIG (reference sequence). V was cut by 3 bases and J by 1 base, with 12 bases left in between.

In regard to this clonotype: The germline gene is not matched at one end of the junction; a read error may be the cause. This rearrangement joins TRBV11-2 to TRBJ2-1; TRBD2 matches 12 bases. The CDR3 totals 16 residues. The V gene's germline CDR1 is SGHAT and CDR2 FQNNGV. Written as DNA, the CDR3 is TGTACCAGCAGCCTCAAGACTAGCGGGAGTAGTGATGAGCAGTTCTTC. Protein: CTSSLKTSGSSDEQFF.

The chain couples TRBV9 to TRBJ2-1; the D is unclear. Deletions cut 6 bases from V and 8 bases from J, with 21 bases between. This CDR3 has 15 amino acids. From germline, CDR1 is SGDLS and CDR2 YYNGEE. The CDR3 DNA reads as TGTGCCAGCACCGTCGCCGGGTCCCCCAACGATGAGCAGTTCTTC. It specifies CASTVAGSPNDEQFF.

This clonotype was seen a few times. One end of the junction varies from germline; a read error may be responsible. The V gene is TRBV6-2 or TRBV6-3, the J gene TRBJ2-3; possible D gene TRBD2, 6 bases. CDR1 is MNHEY and CDR2 is SVGEGT in the germline V gene. The CDR3 runs to 14 residues. For the CDR3, the DNA is TGTGCCAGTAGTTACTCGACTAGTACAGATATGCAGTATTTT. It specifies CASSYSTSTDMQYF.

For this clonotype: Given a much more abundant clone one base away, this may be a read error. The rearrangement links TRBV28 to TRBJ1-1, with D unclear. The V and J ends lost 4 bases and 4 bases respectively, with 16 bases between them. This CDR3 contains 15 residues. The V gene's germline CDR1 is MDHEN and CDR2 SYDVKM. The CDR3 loop is CASSWSSSTTTEAFF. CDR3 nucleotides: TGTGCCAGCAGTTGGTCATCTAGTACGACCACTGAAGCTTTCTTT.

The chain links TRBV6-1 to TRBJ2-2, with TRBD1 matching 10 bases. Germline V gives CDR1 MNHNS, CDR2 SASEGT. The CDR3 length is 16 residues. The J segment lost 5 bases and the V segment lost 11 bases, leaving 14 bases of the junction unmatched. The CDR3 sequence: CAGSEAPGQGTGELFF. In DNA form, the CDR3 reads TGTGCCGGGAGTGAAGCTCCGGGACAGGGGACCGGGGAGCTGTTTTTT.

Comment on this clonotype: Germline is not matched at one junction end, which may reflect a read error. The chain has TRBV11-2 and TRBJ2-5, with D maybe TRBD1 (5 bases). There are 15 residues in the CDR3. Germline loops: CDR1 SGHAT, CDR2 FQNNGV. CDR3 residues: CASSLEASGQETQYF. The DNA for the CDR3 is TGTGCCAGCAGCTTAGAGGCTAGTGGACAAGAGACCCAATACTTC.

The CDR3 bases are TGTGTCAGTAGTCAAGGGGGACAGGGCGGTGAGCAGTTCTTC. Translated: CVSSQGGQGGEQFF. This chain uses TRBV6-5 with TRBJ2-1, with TRBD1 identical over 9 bases. Germline CDR1 and CDR2: MNHEY and SVGAGI. The CDR3 consists of 14 residues.

Of note for this clonotype: Compared with germline, one end of the junction differs, possibly owing to a read error. J is TRBJ1-5 and V is TRBV6-5, with D hard to call. Germline CDR1 is MNHEY and CDR2 is SVGAGI. This CDR3 contains 14 residues. CDR3 DNA: TGTGCCAGCAGTTTGGGCAGTGGCAATCAGGCCCAGCATTTT. This gives the protein CASSLGSGNQAQHF.

CDR3 loop: CAITNAASYEQYF. CDR3 bases: TGTGCCATCACCAACGCGGCCTCCTACGAGCAGTACTTC. V usage is TRBV24-1 and J usage is TRBJ2-7; the D is unclear. The CDR3 spans 13 residues. V shed 11 bases and J shed 0 bases, with 13 bases lying between them. CDR1 and CDR2 (germline): KGHDR, SFDVKD.

The chain links TRBV29-1 to TRBJ2-7; D unclear. Germline V gene data show CDR1 as SQVTM and CDR2 as ANQGSEA. V lost 5 bases and J 0 bases, leaving 8 bases between the germline ends. The CDR3 has 12 amino acids. The CDR3 loop reads CSVTSNSYEQYF. The CDR3 bases are TGCAGCGTTACTTCGAACTCCTACGAGCAGTACTTC.

The rearrangement links TRBV11-3 to TRBJ2-1; perhaps TRBD1 as D (5 bases). Trimming pared 11 bases from V and 5 bases from J, leaving 19 bases between. Looked up from germline, CDR1 is SGHNT and CDR2 is YENEEA. The CDR3 covers 14 residues. Written as DNA, the CDR3 is TGTGCCGGTAGCCTAGGGGTCGGCAACAATGAGCAGTTCTTC. Translated, it gives CAGSLGVGNNEQFF.